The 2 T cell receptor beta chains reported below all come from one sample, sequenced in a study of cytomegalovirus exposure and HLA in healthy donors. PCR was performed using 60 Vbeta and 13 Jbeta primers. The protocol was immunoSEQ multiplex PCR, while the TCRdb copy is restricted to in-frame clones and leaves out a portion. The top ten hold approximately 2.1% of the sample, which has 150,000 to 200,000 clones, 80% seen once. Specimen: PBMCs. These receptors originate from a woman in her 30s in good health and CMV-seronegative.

CDR3 sequence: CASSETGGMAGANVLTF. CDR3 sequence (DNA): TGTGCCAGCAGTGAAACAGGGGGGATGGCTGGGGCCAACGTCCTGACTTTC. The chain recombines TRBV2 with TRBJ2-6; the match to TRBD1 covers 8 bases. V lost 2 bases to trimming and J lost 2 bases; unmatched junction nucleotides: 5. There are 17 residues in the CDR3. CDR1 is SNHLY and CDR2 is FYNNEI in the germline V gene.

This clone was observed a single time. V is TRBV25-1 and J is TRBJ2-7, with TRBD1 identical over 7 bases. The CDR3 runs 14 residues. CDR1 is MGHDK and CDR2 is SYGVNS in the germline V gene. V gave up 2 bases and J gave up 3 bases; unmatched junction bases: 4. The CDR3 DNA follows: TGTGCCAGCAGTGAAGGGGGACAGTTCTACGAGCAGTACTTC. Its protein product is CASSEGGQFYEQYF.